This T cell receptor (beta chain) was captured by sequencing in a study of cytomegalovirus exposure and HLA in healthy donors. General study points: Compared with the roughly 670-donor mean, an Asian-associated ancestry cluster reportedly had fewer N-insertions, according to a later analysis. Under in vitro conditions, a few CMV-associated chains were confirmed as specific for CMV antigens. Excluded: some indistinguishable V segments such as TRBV6-2 and TRBV6-3.

In the case of this clone: Its specificity is unknown.

Use of 60 Vbeta and 13 Jbeta primers characterized the PCR. The method was immunoSEQ multiplex PCR; TCRdb's version includes in-frame clones alone and lacks a portion of them. The sample records approximately 200,000 clones, around 83% being singletons. The CDR3 covers 12 residues. V was pared by 7 bases and J by 4 bases, with 10 bases between. In germline, CDR1 is SNHLY, CDR2 FYNNEI. The source is a girl aged 10-17 years in good health and CMV-seronegative. The sample consisted of PBMCs. This rearrangement joins TRBV2 to TRBJ1-2; D is perhaps TRBD1 (6 bases). CDR3 sequence (DNA): TGTGCCAGCAAGGGACAAATCTATGGCTACACCTTC. Translation gives CASKGQIYGYTF.